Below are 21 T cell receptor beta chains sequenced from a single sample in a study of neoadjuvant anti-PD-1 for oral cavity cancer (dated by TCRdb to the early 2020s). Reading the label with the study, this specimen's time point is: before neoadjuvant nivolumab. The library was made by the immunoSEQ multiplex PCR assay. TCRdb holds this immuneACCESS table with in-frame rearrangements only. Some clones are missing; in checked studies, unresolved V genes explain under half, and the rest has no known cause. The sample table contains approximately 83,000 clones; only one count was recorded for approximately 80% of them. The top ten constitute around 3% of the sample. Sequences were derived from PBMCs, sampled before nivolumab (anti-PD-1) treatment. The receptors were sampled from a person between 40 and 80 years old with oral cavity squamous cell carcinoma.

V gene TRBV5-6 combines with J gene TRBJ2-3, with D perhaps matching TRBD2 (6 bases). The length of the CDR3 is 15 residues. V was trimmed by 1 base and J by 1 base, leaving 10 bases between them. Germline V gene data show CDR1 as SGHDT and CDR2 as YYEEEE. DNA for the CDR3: TGTGCCAGCAGCTTGAGAGCGGGCCGCACAGATACGCAGTATTTT. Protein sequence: CASSLRAGRTDTQYF.

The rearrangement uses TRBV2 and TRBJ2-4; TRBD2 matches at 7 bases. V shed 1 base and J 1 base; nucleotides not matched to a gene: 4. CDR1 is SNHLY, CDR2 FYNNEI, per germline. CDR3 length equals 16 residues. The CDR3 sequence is CASSEGAGVAKNIQYF. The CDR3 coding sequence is TGTGCCAGCAGTGAAGGGGCGGGAGTGGCCAAAAACATTCAGTACTTC.

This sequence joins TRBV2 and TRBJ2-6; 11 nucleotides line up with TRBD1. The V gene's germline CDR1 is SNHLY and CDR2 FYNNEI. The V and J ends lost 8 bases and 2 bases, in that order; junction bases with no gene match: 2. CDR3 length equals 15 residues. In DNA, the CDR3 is TGTGCCAGCGGGACAGGGGGGACTGGGGCCAACGTCCTGACTTTC. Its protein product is CASGTGGTGANVLTF.

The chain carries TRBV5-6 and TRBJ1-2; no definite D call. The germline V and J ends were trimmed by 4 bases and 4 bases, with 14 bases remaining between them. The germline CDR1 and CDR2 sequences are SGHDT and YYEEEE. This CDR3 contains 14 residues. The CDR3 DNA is TGTGCCAGCAGCCTGGGCCGCCAGGCCTATGGCTACACCTTC. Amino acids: CASSLGRQAYGYTF.

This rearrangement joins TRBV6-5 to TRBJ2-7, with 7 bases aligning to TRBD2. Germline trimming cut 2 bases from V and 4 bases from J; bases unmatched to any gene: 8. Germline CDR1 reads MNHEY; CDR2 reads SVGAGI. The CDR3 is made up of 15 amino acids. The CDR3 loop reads CASSYGSSGLYEQYF. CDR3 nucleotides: TGTGCCAGCAGTTACGGATCTAGCGGCCTATACGAGCAGTACTTC.

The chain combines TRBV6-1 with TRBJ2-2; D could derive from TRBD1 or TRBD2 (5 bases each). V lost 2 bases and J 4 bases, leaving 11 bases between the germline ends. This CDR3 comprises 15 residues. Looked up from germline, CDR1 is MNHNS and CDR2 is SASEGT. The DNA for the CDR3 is TGTGCCAGCAGTGAAACTGGGGGTGGCACCGGGGAGCTGTTTTTT. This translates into CASSETGGGTGELFF.

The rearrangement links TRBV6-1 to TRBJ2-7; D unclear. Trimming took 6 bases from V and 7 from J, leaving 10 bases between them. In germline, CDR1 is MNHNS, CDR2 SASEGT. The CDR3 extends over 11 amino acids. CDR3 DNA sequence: TGTGCCAGCAGCGTCCCAGGAGAGCAGTACTTC. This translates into CASSVPGEQYF.

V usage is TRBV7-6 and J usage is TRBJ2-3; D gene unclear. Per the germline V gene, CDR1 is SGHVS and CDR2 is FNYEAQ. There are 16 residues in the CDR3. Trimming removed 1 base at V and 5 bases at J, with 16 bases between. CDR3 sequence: CASSLGVSLDRDTQYF. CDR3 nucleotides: TGTGCCAGCAGCTTAGGGGTTAGCTTGGACCGAGATACGCAGTATTTT.

The CDR3, as DNA: TGCAGCGCCCGGACAGGGGGCGAGACCCAGTACTTC. Its translation is CSARTGGETQYF. The chain carries TRBV29-1 and TRBJ2-5, with 11 nucleotides matching TRBD1. Germline lookup yields CDR1 SQVTM and CDR2 ANQGSEA. This CDR3 spans 12 amino acids. V was clipped by 7 bases and J by 5 bases; unmatched bases: 3.

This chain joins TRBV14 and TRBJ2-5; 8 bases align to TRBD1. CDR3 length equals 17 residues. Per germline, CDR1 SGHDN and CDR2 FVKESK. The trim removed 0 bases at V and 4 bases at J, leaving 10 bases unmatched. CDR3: CASSQDRDRSFGETQYF. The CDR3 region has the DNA TGTGCCAGCAGCCAAGATCGGGACAGGTCGTTCGGAGAGACCCAGTACTTC.

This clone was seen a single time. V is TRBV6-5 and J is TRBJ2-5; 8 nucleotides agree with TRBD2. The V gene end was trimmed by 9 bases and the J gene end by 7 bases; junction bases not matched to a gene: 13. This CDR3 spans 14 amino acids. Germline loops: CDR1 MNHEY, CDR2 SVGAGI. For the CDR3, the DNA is TGTGCCAGTACGCGGGCGGCCGGGGGGGGGACCCAGTACTTC. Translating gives CASTRAAGGGTQYF.

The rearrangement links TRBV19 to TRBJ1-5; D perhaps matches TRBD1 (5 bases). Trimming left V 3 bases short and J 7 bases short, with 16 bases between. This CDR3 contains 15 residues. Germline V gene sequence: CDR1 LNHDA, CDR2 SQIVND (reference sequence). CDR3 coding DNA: TGTGCCAGTAGTATCGGGACGGCCGGAGGACAGCCCCAGCATTTT. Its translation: CASSIGTAGGQPQHF.

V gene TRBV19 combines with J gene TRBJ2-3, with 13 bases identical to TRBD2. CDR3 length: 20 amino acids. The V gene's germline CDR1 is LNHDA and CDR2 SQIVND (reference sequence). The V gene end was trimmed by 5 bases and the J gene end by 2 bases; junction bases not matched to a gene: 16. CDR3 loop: CASSPWGRRTSGGNTDTQYF. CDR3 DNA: TGTGCCAGTAGTCCTTGGGGGAGACGGACTAGCGGGGGCAACACAGATACGCAGTATTTT.

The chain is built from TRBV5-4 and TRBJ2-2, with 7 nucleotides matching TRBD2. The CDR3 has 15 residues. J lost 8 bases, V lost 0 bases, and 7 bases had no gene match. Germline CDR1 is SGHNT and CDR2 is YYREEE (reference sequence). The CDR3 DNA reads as TGTGCCAGCAGCTTGGGTTGGGAGGGTTCGGGGGAGCTGTTTTTT. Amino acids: CASSLGWEGSGELFF.

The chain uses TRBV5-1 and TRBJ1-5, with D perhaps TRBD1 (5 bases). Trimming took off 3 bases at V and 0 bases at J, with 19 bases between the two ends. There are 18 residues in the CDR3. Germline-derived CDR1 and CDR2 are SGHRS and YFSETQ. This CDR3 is CASSSGRPHTYSNQPQHF. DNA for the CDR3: TGCGCCAGCAGCTCGGGACGGCCCCATACATATAGCAATCAGCCCCAGCATTTT.

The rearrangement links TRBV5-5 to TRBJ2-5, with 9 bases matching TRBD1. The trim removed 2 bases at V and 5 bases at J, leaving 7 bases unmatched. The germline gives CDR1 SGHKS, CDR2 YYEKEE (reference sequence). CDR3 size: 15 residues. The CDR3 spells CASSFGTGPSETQYF. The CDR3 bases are TGTGCCAGCAGCTTCGGGACAGGGCCGTCGGAGACCCAGTACTTC.

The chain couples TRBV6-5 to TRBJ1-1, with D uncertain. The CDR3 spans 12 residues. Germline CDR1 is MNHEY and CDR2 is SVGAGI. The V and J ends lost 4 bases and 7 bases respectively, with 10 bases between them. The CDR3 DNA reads TGTGCCAGCAGTTCGTTGACCAGTGAAGCTTTCTTT. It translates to CASSSLTSEAFF.

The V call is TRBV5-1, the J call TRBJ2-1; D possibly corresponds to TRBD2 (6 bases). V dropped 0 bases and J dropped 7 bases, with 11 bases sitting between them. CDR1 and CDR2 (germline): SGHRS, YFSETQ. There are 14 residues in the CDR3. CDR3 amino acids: CASSLGSSENEQFF. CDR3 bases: TGCGCCAGCAGCTTGGGGTCTAGCGAAAATGAGCAGTTCTTC.

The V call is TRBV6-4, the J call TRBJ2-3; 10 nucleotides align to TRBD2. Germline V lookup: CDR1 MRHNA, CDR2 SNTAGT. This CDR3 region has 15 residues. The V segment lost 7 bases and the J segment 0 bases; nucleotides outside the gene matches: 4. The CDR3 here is CASTRLAGSTDTQYF. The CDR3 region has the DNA TGTGCCAGCACCCGACTAGCGGGTAGCACAGATACGCAGTATTTT.

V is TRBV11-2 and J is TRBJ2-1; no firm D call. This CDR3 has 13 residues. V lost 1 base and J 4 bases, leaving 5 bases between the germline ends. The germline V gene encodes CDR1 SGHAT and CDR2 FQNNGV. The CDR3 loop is CASSLVAYNEQFF. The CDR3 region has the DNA TGTGCCAGCAGCTTAGTGGCTTACAATGAGCAGTTCTTC.

The CDR3 DNA is TGTGCCAGCACAAGAATAGCGGGAGGCCTCACAGATACGCAGTATTTT. Amino acid sequence: CASTRIAGGLTDTQYF. J is TRBJ2-3 and V is TRBV2; the match to TRBD2 covers 10 bases. Per germline, CDR1 SNHLY and CDR2 FYNNEI. The ends lost 7 bases at V and 2 bases at J; junction bases unmatched: 9. CDR3 size: 16 residues. Supplemented by reference TRBV2 and TRBJ2-3, the full variable domain reads EPEVTQTPSHQVTQMGQEVILRCVPISNHLYFYWYRQILGQKVEFLVSFYNNEISEKSEIFDDQFSVERPDGSNFTLKIRSTKLEDSAMYFCASTRIAGGLTDTQYFGPGTRLTVL.